The 27 T cell receptor beta chains listed next were all sequenced from one sample in a study of control samples from healthy donors and cancer patients. Generated by immunoSEQ multiplex PCR, the TCRdb table keeps only in-frame clones and is missing some. This sample has some 120,000 clones, with around 92% found just once. Specimen: PBMCs. The receptor source for this set is an elderly man with head and neck cancer.

The chain has TRBV7-2 and TRBJ2-1; TRBD2 is a possible D gene (6 bases). Trimming left V 6 bases short and J 6 bases short, with 18 bases between. Per the germline V gene, CDR1 is SGHTA and CDR2 is FQGNSA. The CDR3 is 15 amino acids. The chain's CDR3 is CASRLVVGGGNEQFF. The CDR3 bases are TGTGCCAGCAGGCTCGTGGTGGGAGGCGGCAATGAGCAGTTCTTC.

The chain recombines TRBV7-8 with TRBJ2-3, with D tentatively TRBD1 or TRBD2 (5 bases each). The germline CDR1 and CDR2 sequences are SGHVS and FQNEAQ. V lost 4 bases, J lost 4 bases, and 6 bases lay in between. The CDR3 is 12 amino acids. CDR3 in DNA: TGTGCCAGCAGCTCGGGACCAGATACGCAGTATTTT. Amino acids: CASSSGPDTQYF.

The rearrangement joins TRBV5-1 to TRBJ2-5, with unresolved D. Germline V CDR1 and CDR2: SGHRS, YFSETQ. This CDR3 spans 16 amino acids. V was cut by 3 bases and J by 3 bases, with 18 bases left in between. In DNA, the CDR3 is TGCGCCAGCAGCTCTTTAGGCGGTTCAACCAAAGAGACCCAGTACTTC. Its translation: CASSSLGGSTKETQYF. Full variable domain (outside the CDR3, taken from reference TRBV5-1 and TRBJ2-5): KAGVTQTPRYLIKTRGQQVTLSCSPISGHRSVSWYQQTPGQGLQFLFEYFSETQRNKGNFPGRFSGRQFSNSRSEMNVSTLELGDSALYLCASSSLGGSTKETQYFGPGTRLLVL.

The chain combines TRBV6-6 with TRBJ1-5; TRBD1 matches at 10 bases. V shed 5 bases and J 4 bases; nucleotides not matched to a gene: 11. Germline CDR1 reads MNHNY; CDR2 reads SVGAGI (reference sequence). The CDR3 is made up of 17 amino acids. The CDR3 DNA follows: TGTGCCAGCAGTCCCGACAGGGGGCTAATTTCGAATCAGCCCCAGCATTTT. Encoded protein: CASSPDRGLISNQPQHF.

V gene TRBV7-8 combines with J gene TRBJ2-7; possibly TRBD2 for D (5 bases). Germline assignment: CDR1 SGHVS and CDR2 FQNEAQ. The CDR3 extends over 18 amino acids. Trimming pared 1 base from V and 9 bases from J, leaving 28 bases between. Written as DNA, the CDR3 is TGTGCCAGCAGCTTAGAGGGCCGGTGGATAGCGAGTACTACGGTGCAGTACTTC. Amino acids: CASSLEGRWIASTTVQYF.

The V gene is TRBV3-1 (or the pseudogene TRBV3-2), the J gene TRBJ2-1; D remains ambiguous. There are 14 residues in the CDR3. V lost 4 bases and J lost 3, with 10 bases in between. Germline CDR1 LGHDT, CDR2 YNNKEL (reference sequence). The CDR3 bases are TGTGCCAGCAGCCCAAGAGCAGGCTACAATGAGCAGTTCTTC. Translating it yields CASSPRAGYNEQFF.

The chain links TRBV6-6 to TRBJ2-2, with D possibly TRBD1 on 5 matching bases. Germline V gene sequence: CDR1 MNHNY, CDR2 SVGAGI (reference sequence). The V and J ends lost 0 bases and 0 bases respectively, with 8 bases between them. The CDR3 spans 16 residues. The CDR3 DNA reads as TGTGCCAGCAGTTACTCCTACAGGACGAACACCGGGGAGCTGTTTTTT. This gives the protein CASSYSYRTNTGELFF.

The chain is built from TRBV18 and TRBJ1-4; 9 nucleotides match TRBD1. J gave up 8 bases and V 3 bases, and 7 bases lay outside the gene matches. Germline V lookup: CDR1 KGHSH, CDR2 LQKENI. The CDR3 sequence is 15 residues long. The CDR3 nucleotides are TGTGCCAGCTCACCCGGTGGGACAGGGAGCGAAAAACTGTTTTTT. Translated: CASSPGGTGSEKLFF.

The J gene is TRBJ1-5, the V gene TRBV3-1 (or the pseudogene TRBV3-2); D gene ambiguous. This CDR3 has 15 residues. V gave up 0 bases and J gave up 6 bases, with 12 bases separating them. CDR1 is LGHDT, CDR2 YNNKEL, per germline (reference sequence). The CDR3 loop is CASSQDPGWRQPQHF. The CDR3 nucleotides are TGTGCCAGCAGCCAAGATCCGGGGTGGCGTCAGCCCCAGCATTTT.

J is TRBJ1-6 and V is TRBV7-9; D gene unclear. The germline V gene encodes CDR1 SEHNR and CDR2 FQNEAQ (reference sequence). Trimming pared 5 bases from V and 11 bases from J, leaving 19 bases between. The CDR3 has 15 amino acids. CDR3 nucleotide sequence: TGTGCCAGCAGCCTCGACTCCGGGCCCCAGGCACCCCTCCACTTT. Residues: CASSLDSGPQAPLHF.

This chain joins TRBV27 and TRBJ2-3, with 11 bases that match TRBD2. Germline CDR1 MNHEY, CDR2 SMNVEV (reference sequence). V dropped 3 bases and J dropped 3; count of bases not matched to a gene: 8. The CDR3 is 17 residues long. The CDR3 region is CASSFVSGRALTDTQYF. The CDR3 nucleotides read TGTGCCAGCAGTTTTGTTAGCGGGAGGGCCCTAACAGATACGCAGTATTTT.

The V call is TRBV27, the J call TRBJ1-5; TRBD1 might be the D (6 bases). The CDR3 extends over 15 amino acids. V was clipped by 0 bases and J by 6 bases, with 12 bases between them. Germline values: CDR1 MNHEY, CDR2 SMNVEV (reference sequence). CDR3 protein: CASSLSSGGRQPQHF. CDR3 coding DNA: TGTGCCAGCAGTTTATCGTCGGGGGGGCGTCAGCCCCAGCATTTT.

The chain employs TRBV10-3 and TRBJ1-1, with D hard to call. From germline, CDR1 is ENHRY and CDR2 SYGVKD. This CDR3 has 13 amino acids. V was clipped by 5 bases and J by 4 bases, with 11 bases between them. CDR3 residues: CAISLNPATEAFF. CDR3 nucleotides: TGTGCCATCAGTCTGAACCCAGCCACTGAAGCTTTCTTT.

This clone was counted once. J is TRBJ2-1 and V is TRBV5-1, with D maybe TRBD2 (6 bases). This CDR3 has 12 residues. The V gene lost 3 bases and the J gene lost 7 bases, with 8 bases spanning the gap. Germline lookup yields CDR1 SGHRS and CDR2 YFSETQ. CDR3 nucleotides: TGCGCCAGCAGCTGGAGGGGAAATGAGCAGTTCTTC. This gives the protein CASSWRGNEQFF.

The chain joins TRBV7-6 to TRBJ2-6, with TRBD1 identical over 9 bases. V shed 3 bases and J 1 base; nucleotides not matched to a gene: 4. Germline V CDR1 and CDR2: SGHVS, FNYEAQ. The CDR3 totals 17 residues. CDR3 DNA: TGTGCCAGCAGCTTTACAGGGGGCACATCTGGGGCCAACGTCCTGACTTTC. Translation gives CASSFTGGTSGANVLTF. Supplemented by reference TRBV7-6 and TRBJ2-6, the full variable domain reads GAGVSQSPRYKVTKRGQDVALRCDPISGHVSLYWYRQALGQGPEFLTYFNYEAQQDKSGLPNDRFSAERPEGSISTLTIQRTEQRDSAMYRCASSFTGGTSGANVLTFGAGSRLTVL.

This clone was counted a few times. The chain joins TRBV28 to TRBJ1-4; possible D gene TRBD1, 5 bases. The CDR3 consists of 14 residues. CDR1 is MDHEN, CDR2 SYDVKM, per germline. V lost 4 bases to trimming and J lost 4 bases, with 10 bases between them. The CDR3 DNA reads TGTGCCAGCAGTTATCCGGGGGATAATGAAAAACTGTTTTTT. Protein product: CASSYPGDNEKLFF. Full variable domain (remainder filled in from reference TRBV28 and TRBJ1-4): DVKVTQSSRYLVKRTGEKVFLECVQDMDHENMFWYRQDPGLGLRLIYFSYDVKMKEKGDIPEGYSVSREKKERFSLILESASTNQTSMYLCASSYPGDNEKLFFGSGTQLSVL.

The chain employs TRBV7-8 and TRBJ1-5; D gene unclear. CDR1 and CDR2 from the germline V gene are SGHVS and FQNEAQ. V was shortened by 3 bases and J by 2 bases, with 5 bases between the two germline ends. The CDR3 spans 13 residues. For the CDR3, the DNA is TGTGCCAGCAGCTTGTTCCGCAATCAGCCCCAGCATTTT. It is translated as CASSLFRNQPQHF. The full variable domain, with the rest looked up from reference TRBV7-8 and TRBJ1-5, is GAGVSQSPRYKVAKRGQDVALRCDPISGHVSLFWYQQALGQGPEFLTYFQNEAQLDKSGLPSDRFFAERPEGSVSTLKIQRTQQEDSAVYLCASSLFRNQPQHFGDGTRLSIL.

The rearrangement links TRBV7-9 to TRBJ1-2, with 8 bases identical to TRBD1. J lost 10 bases, V lost 5 bases, and 9 bases had no gene match. Germline lookup yields CDR1 SEHNR and CDR2 FQNEAQ (reference sequence). The CDR3 is made up of 13 amino acids. The CDR3 bases are TGTGCCAGCAGCCAAGACAGGGGCTCGATCTACACCTTC. As protein: CASSQDRGSIYTF.

The rearrangement links TRBV18 to TRBJ1-2; D is unclear. The CDR3 totals 15 residues. The V gene lost 3 bases and the J gene lost 0 bases, with 11 bases spanning the gap. The germline V gene has CDR1 KGHSH and CDR2 LQKENI. The CDR3 here is CASSPRANSNYGYTF. The CDR3 DNA reads as TGTGCCAGCTCACCTCGGGCCAATTCTAACTATGGCTACACCTTC.

CDR3 sequence reads: CASSLAAAAPRDGYTF. CDR3 bases: TGTGCCAGCAGCTTAGCGGCGGCAGCACCTAGAGATGGCTACACCTTC. The genes are TRBV7-2 and TRBJ1-2; D not certain. Trimming took off 0 bases at V and 6 bases at J, with 17 bases between the two ends. The CDR3 contains 16 residues. CDR1 is SGHTA and CDR2 is FQGNSA in the germline V gene.

The chain carries TRBV12-3 or TRBV12-4 and TRBJ2-5, with 8 bases aligning to TRBD1. V dropped 3 bases and J dropped 3; count of bases not matched to a gene: 0. The CDR3 covers 13 residues. This CDR3 is CASSLDREETQYF. The CDR3 DNA follows: TGTGCCAGCAGTTTGGACAGGGAAGAGACCCAGTACTTC.

J is TRBJ1-6 and V is TRBV5-1; 7 bases align to TRBD1. The CDR3 loop spans 14 amino acids. The germline gives CDR1 SGHRS, CDR2 YFSETQ. The V and J ends lost 2 bases and 6 bases, in that order; junction bases with no gene match: 2. DNA of the CDR3: TGCGCCAGCAGCTTTTACAGGGGTAATTCACCCCTCCACTTT. This encodes CASSFYRGNSPLHF.

The V call is TRBV11-2, the J call TRBJ2-2; D perhaps matches TRBD2 (5 bases). Per germline, CDR1 SGHAT and CDR2 FQNNGV. V gave up 3 bases and J gave up 1 base, with 9 bases separating them. The CDR3 is made up of 15 amino acids. The CDR3 loop reads CASSFGRENTGELFF. CDR3 sequence (DNA): TGTGCCAGCAGCTTTGGCCGGGAGAACACCGGGGAGCTGTTTTTT.

V is TRBV7-9 and J is TRBJ1-3; D call uncertain. V was pared by 5 bases and J by 2 bases, with 13 bases between. Per the germline V gene, CDR1 is SEHNR and CDR2 is FQNEAQ (reference sequence). This CDR3 has 15 amino acids. In DNA, the CDR3 is TGTGCCAGCAGCCTAAGGAGTCCCACTGGAAACACCATATATTTT. Protein product: CASSLRSPTGNTIYF. The whole variable domain, filled in from reference TRBV7-9 and TRBJ1-3, reads DTGVSQNPRHKITKRGQNVTFRCDPISEHNRLYWYRQTLGQGPEFLTYFQNEAQLEKSRLLSDRFSAERPKGSFSTLEIQRTEQGDSAMYLCASSLRSPTGNTIYFGEGSWLTVV.

This chain uses TRBV5-1 with TRBJ1-2; no clear D gene. V was trimmed by 0 bases and J by 4 bases, leaving 4 bases between them. The CDR3 has 12 amino acids. Germline V CDR1 and CDR2: SGHRS, YFSETQ. CDR3 loop: CASSLGSYGYTF. CDR3 DNA sequence: TGCGCCAGCAGCTTGGGAAGCTATGGCTACACCTTC.

This chain joins TRBV7-2 and TRBJ1-2; weak D call: TRBD1 (6 bases). Germline-derived CDR1 and CDR2 are SGHTA and FQGNSA. V was cut by 5 bases and J by 0 bases, with 13 bases left in between. This CDR3 is 15 amino acids long. The CDR3 DNA reads as TGTGCCAGCAGCGCAACAGGGCTAGCTAACTATGGCTACACCTTC. It translates to CASSATGLANYGYTF.

As to this clone: The same CDR3 also results from other DNA sequences found in this sample. This chain joins TRBV5-1 and TRBJ2-5; D remains unclear. Germline V gene data show CDR1 as SGHRS and CDR2 as YFSETQ. Trimming left V 0 bases short and J 5 bases short, with 8 bases between. This CDR3 is built from 13 residues. In DNA, the CDR3 is TGCGCCAGCAGCTTGGATCTAGGGGAGACCCAGTACTTC. Its protein product is CASSLDLGETQYF.